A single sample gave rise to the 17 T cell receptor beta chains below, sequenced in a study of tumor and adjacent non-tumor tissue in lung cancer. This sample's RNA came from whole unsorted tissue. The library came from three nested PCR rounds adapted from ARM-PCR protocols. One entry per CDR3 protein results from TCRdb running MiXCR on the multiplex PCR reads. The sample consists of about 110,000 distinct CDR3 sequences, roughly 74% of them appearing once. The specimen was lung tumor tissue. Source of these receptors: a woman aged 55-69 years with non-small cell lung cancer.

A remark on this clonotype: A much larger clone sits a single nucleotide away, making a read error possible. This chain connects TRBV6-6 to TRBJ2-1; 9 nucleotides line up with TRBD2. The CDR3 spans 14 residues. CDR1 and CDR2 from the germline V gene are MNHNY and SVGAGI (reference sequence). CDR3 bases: TGTGCCAGCAAGACTAGCGGAGCTTACAATGAGCAGTTATTC. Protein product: CASKTSGAYNEQLF.

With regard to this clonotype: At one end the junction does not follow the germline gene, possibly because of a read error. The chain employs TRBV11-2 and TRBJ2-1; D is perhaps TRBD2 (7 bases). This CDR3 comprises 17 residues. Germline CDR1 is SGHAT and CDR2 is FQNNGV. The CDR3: CASSPILGGGHYNEQSF. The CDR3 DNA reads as TGTGCCAGCAGCCCCATCTTAGGGGGGGGACACTACAATGAGCAGTCCTTC.

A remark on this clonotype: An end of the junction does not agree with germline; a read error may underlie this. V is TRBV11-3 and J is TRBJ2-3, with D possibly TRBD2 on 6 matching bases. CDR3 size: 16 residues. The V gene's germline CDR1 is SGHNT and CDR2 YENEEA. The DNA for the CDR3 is TGTGCCAGCAGCTCAGGACTAAATGGGGCCACAGATACGGAGTATTTT. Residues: CASSSGLNGATDTEYF.

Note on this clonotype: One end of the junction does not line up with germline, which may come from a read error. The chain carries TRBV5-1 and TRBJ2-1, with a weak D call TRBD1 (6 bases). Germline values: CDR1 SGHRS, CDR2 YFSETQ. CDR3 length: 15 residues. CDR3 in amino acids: CASSNWDTAKNEQFF. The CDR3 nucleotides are TGCGCTAGCAGCAACTGGGACACGGCCAAGAATGAGCAGTTCTTC.

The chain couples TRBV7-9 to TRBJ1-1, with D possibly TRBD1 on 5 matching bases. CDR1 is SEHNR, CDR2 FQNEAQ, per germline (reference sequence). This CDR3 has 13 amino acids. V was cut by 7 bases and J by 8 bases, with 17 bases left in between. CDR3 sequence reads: CASTLRGGKEAFF. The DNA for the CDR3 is TGTGCCAGCACCCTTCGGGGCGGGAAAGAAGCTTTCTTT. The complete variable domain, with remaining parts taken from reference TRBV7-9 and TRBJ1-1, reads DTGVSQNPRHKITKRGQNVTFRCDPISEHNRLYWYRQTLGQGPEFLTYFQNEAQLEKSRLLSDRFSAERPKGSFSTLEIQRTEQGDSAMYLCASTLRGGKEAFFGQGTRLTVV.

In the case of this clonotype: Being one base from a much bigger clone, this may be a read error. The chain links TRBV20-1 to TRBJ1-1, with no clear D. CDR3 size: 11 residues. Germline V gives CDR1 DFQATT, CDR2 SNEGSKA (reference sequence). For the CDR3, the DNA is TGCAGTGCTAGGGAGAACACTGAAGCTGTCTTT. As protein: CSARENTEAVF.

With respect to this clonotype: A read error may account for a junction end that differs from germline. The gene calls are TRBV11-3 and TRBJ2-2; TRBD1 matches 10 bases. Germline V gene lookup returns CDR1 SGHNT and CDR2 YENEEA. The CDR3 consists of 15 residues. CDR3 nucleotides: TGTGCCAGCAGCCCGACAGGGGGCCAAACCGGGGAGATGTTTTTT. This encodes CASSPTGGQTGEMFF.

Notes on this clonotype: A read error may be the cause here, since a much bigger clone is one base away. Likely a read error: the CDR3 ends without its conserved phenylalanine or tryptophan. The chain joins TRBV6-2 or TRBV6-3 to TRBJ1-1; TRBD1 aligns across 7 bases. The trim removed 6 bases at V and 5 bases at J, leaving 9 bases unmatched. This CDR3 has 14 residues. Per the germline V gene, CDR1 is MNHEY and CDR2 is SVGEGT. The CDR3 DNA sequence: TGTGCCAGCAGCTCACAGGGGATTGTTACTGAAGCTTTCCTT. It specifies CASSSQGIVTEAFL.

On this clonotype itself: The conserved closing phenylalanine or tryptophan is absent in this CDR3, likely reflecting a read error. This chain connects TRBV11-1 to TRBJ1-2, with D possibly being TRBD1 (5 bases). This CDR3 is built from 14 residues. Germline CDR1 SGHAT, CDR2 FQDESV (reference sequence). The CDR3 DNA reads TGTGCAAGCAGCTCACGGGGCCCGCTCTATGGCTACACCTTA. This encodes CASSSRGPLYGYTL.

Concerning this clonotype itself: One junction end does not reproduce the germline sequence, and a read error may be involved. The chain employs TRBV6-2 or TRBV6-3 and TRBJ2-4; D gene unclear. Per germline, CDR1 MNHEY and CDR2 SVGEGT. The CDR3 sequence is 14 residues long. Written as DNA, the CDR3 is TGTGCCAGTACTACCCTGGGTACCAAAAACATTCACTACTTC. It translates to CASTTLGTKNIHYF.

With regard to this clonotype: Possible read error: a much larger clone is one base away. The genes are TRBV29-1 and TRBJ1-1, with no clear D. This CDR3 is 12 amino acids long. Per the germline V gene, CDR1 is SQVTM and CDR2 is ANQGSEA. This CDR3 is CSVVGANTGAFF. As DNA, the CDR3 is TGCAGCGTTGTGGGCGCGAACACTGGAGCTTTCTTT.

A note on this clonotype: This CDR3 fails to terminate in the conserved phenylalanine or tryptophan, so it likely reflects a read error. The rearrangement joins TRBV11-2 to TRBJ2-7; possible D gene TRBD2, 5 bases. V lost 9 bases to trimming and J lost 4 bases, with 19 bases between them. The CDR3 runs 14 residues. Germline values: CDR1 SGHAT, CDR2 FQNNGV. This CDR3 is CASSWYRGGYEQYY. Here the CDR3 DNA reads TGTGCCAGTAGTTGGTATCGCGGAGGATACGAGCAGTACTAC.

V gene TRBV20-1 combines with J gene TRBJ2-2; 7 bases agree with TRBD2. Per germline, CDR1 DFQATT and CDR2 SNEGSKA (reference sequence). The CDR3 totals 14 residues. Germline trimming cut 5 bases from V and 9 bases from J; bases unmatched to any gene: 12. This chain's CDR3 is CSAERLAATWELFF. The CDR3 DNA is TGCAGTGCTGAAAGACTAGCCGCAACCTGGGAGCTGTTTTTT.

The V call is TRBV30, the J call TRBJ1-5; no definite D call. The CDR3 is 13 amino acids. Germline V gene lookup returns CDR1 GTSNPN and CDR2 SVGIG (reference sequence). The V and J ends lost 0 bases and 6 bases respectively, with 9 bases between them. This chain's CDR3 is CAWSVKGSQPQHF. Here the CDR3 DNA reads TGTGCCTGGAGTGTGAAAGGATCTCAGCCCCAGCATTTT.

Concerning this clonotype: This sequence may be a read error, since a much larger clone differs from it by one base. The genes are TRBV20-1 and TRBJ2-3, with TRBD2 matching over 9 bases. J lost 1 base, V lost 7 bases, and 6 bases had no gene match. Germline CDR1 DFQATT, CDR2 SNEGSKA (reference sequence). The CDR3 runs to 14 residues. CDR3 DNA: TGCAGTGGTCCTAGCGGGGTCGGCACAGATACGCAGTATTTT. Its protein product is CSGPSGVGTDTQYF.

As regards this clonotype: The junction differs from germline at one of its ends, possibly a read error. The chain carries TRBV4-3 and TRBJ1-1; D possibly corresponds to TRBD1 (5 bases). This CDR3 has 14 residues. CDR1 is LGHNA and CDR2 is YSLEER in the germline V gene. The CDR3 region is CASSHGTGGTETFF. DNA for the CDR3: TGCGCAAGCAGCCATGGCACAGGTGGCACTGAAACTTTCTTT.

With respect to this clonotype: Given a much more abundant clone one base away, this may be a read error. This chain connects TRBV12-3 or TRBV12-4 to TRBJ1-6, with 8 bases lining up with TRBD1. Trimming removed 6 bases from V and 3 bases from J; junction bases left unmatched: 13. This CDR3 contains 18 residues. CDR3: CASSPASQGVFYNSPLHF. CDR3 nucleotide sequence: TGTGCCAGCAGCCCCGCATCACAGGGGGTATTCTATAATTCACCCCTCCACTTT.